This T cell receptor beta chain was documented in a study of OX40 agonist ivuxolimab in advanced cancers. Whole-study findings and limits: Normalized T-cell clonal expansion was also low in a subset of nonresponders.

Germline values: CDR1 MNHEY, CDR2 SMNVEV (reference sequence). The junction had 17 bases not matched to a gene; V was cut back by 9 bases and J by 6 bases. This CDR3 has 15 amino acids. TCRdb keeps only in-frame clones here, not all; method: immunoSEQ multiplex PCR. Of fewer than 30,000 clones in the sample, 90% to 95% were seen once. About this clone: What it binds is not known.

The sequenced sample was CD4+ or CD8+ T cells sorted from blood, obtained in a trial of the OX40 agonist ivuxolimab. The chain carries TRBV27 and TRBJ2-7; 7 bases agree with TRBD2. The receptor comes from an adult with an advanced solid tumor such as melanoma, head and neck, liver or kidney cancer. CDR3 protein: CASNGSGGKLGEQYF. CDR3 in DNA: TGTGCCAGTAATGGATCGGGGGGAAAATTGGGCGAGCAGTACTTC.